The 29 T cell receptor beta chains below were found in one sample sequenced in a study of human T cells and chemical hapten exposure. TCRdb itself ran the RACE reads through MiXCR, one entry per CDR3 protein. The data show approximately 370,000 distinct CDR3 sequences, with roughly 6% seen just once and about 8.2% held by the top ten. Time point reported: pre-sensitization, week 0. Documented treatment: therapeutic diphenylcyclopropenone sensitization with weekly scalp DPC. This material consisted of whole blood, taken in connection with sensitization to the hapten diphenylcyclopropenone (DPC). These receptors originate from a woman between 18 and 30 years old with alopecia areata. Some clones in this sample may be carry-over from other donors' samples.

V usage is TRBV12-3 or TRBV12-4 and J usage is TRBJ1-5; D uncertain. V was clipped by 5 bases and J by 5 bases, with 10 bases between them. The CDR3 loop spans 13 amino acids. The CDR3: CASSLDTHQPQHF. CDR3 sequence (DNA): TGTGCCAGCAGTCTAGATACTCATCAGCCCCAGCATTTT.

The V gene is TRBV5-1, the J gene TRBJ1-5, with TRBD1 matching over 8 bases. Germline V gene sequence: CDR1 SGHRS, CDR2 YFSETQ. Trimming cost V 2 bases and J 5 bases; bases outside gene matches: 6. The CDR3 totals 15 residues. The CDR3 DNA sequence: TGCGCCAGCAGCTTCGGACAGGGTAGTCATCAGCCCCAGCATTTT. Protein: CASSFGQGSHQPQHF. Full variable domain (missing parts from reference TRBV5-1 and TRBJ1-5): KAGVTQTPRYLIKTRGQQVTLSCSPISGHRSVSWYQQTPGQGLQFLFEYFSETQRNKGNFPGRFSGRQFSNSRSEMNVSTLELGDSALYLCASSFGQGSHQPQHFGDGTRLSIL.

A few counts support this clonotype. CDR3: CASSLGVGTDTQYF. CDR3 sequence (DNA): TGTGCCAGCAGCTTAGGGGTAGGCACAGATACGCAGTATTTT. This chain connects TRBV13 to TRBJ2-3; no definite D call. Trimming shortened V by 0 bases and J by 1 base, and 5 bases separated the two germline ends. Germline CDR1 is PRHDT and CDR2 is FYEKMQ (reference sequence). The CDR3 spans 14 residues.

This clonotype was counted only a few times. The CDR3 loop is CASSRGVAGFQALHF. The CDR3 DNA reads as TGTGCCAGCAGCCGTGGAGTGGCAGGGTTTCAAGCCCTCCACTTT. The V and J genes are TRBV6-5 and TRBJ1-6; TRBD1 is a possible D gene (5 bases). Trimming pared 6 bases from V and 14 bases from J, leaving 23 bases between. CDR3 length: 15 amino acids. In germline, CDR1 is MNHEY, CDR2 SVGAGI.

This clonotype was counted at least ten times. This chain uses TRBV5-6 with TRBJ1-1, with unresolved D. The V end lost 0 bases, the J end lost 6 bases, and 6 bases lay between the germline ends. CDR3 length: 12 amino acids. Per germline, CDR1 SGHDT and CDR2 YYEEEE. The CDR3 DNA follows: TGTGCCAGCAGCTTGGAAGAAGCTGAAGCTTTCTTT. This translates into CASSLEEAEAFF.

This clonotype was found a few times. V is TRBV13 and J is TRBJ2-3; D is unresolved. This CDR3 has 13 amino acids. CDR1 and CDR2 from the germline V gene are PRHDT and FYEKMQ (reference sequence). The ends were cut back, 5 bases at V and 2 bases at J, with 8 bases in the middle. DNA for the CDR3: TGTGCCAGCAGCCCTATAGACACAGATACGCAGTATTTT. Amino acids: CASSPIDTDTQYF.

This clonotype was detected only a few times. V and J are TRBV7-2 and TRBJ2-2, with D perhaps matching TRBD1 (6 bases). The ends were cut back, 5 bases at V and 5 bases at J, with 18 bases in the middle. The germline V gene has CDR1 SGHTA and CDR2 FQGNSA. The CDR3 is 16 residues long. DNA of the CDR3: TGTGCCAGCAGCCTCCAGACAGGAACGGGAACCGGGGAGCTGTTTTTT. Amino acids: CASSLQTGTGTGELFF.

The V call is TRBV6-5, the J call TRBJ2-3, with 8 bases that match TRBD1. V shed 7 bases, J shed 2 bases, and the junction held 8 bases outside the gene matches. Looked up from germline, CDR1 is MNHEY and CDR2 is SVGAGI. The CDR3 loop spans 15 amino acids. The CDR3 DNA reads as TGTGCCAGCACCTCCGGGACAGGCCCCACAGATACGCAGTATTTT. It translates to CASTSGTGPTDTQYF.

This clonotype was detected many times. The rearrangement joins TRBV6-5 to TRBJ2-3; D possibly corresponds to TRBD2 (6 bases). V was pared by 10 bases and J by 4 bases, with 15 bases between. The CDR3 has 13 residues. Germline V gives CDR1 MNHEY, CDR2 SVGAGI. CDR3 in DNA: TGTGCCACGCGGGGCAGGGAATCAGATACGCAGTATTTT. This encodes CATRGRESDTQYF.

The V gene is TRBV12-3 or TRBV12-4, the J gene TRBJ1-2; D possibly corresponds to TRBD1 (5 bases). The V end was cut by 4 bases, the J end by 4 bases, with 10 bases between. CDR3 length: 13 amino acids. CDR3 sequence reads: CASSSGPAYGYTF. For the CDR3, the DNA is TGTGCCAGCAGTTCGGGACCTGCCTATGGCTACACCTTC.

This clonotype was picked up many times. The rearrangement joins TRBV28 to TRBJ1-1; a possible D gene is TRBD1 (5 bases). CDR3 size: 14 residues. Germline CDR1 and CDR2: MDHEN and SYDVKM. V lost 3 bases and J 4 bases, leaving 12 bases between the germline ends. The CDR3 sequence: CASSLGDPGTEAFF. The DNA for the CDR3 is TGTGCCAGCAGTTTGGGGGACCCGGGCACTGAAGCTTTCTTT.

This clonotype was seen repeatedly, ten times or more. This rearrangement joins TRBV12-3 or TRBV12-4 to TRBJ1-2; D gene unclear. This CDR3 is built from 14 residues. V shed 5 bases and J shed 7 bases, with 17 bases lying between them. CDR3 bases: TGTGCCAGCAGTCTAATTTACTCCCCGGCTGGCTACACCTTC. Protein product: CASSLIYSPAGYTF.

The sample holds many counts of this clonotype. V gene TRBV20-1 combines with J gene TRBJ1-5; TRBD1 agrees at 11 bases. The CDR3 is made up of 17 amino acids. CDR1 is DFQATT and CDR2 is SNEGSKA in the germline V gene (reference sequence). The ends lost 6 bases at V and 1 base at J; junction bases unmatched: 11. For the CDR3, the DNA is TGCAGTGCCGTCCTCTGGACAGGGGGCGGGAGCAATCAGCCCCAGCATTTT. Protein sequence: CSAVLWTGGGSNQPQHF.

The chain has TRBV12-3 or TRBV12-4 and TRBJ1-2; D is unclear. This CDR3 has 17 amino acids. V was pared by 6 bases and J by 5 bases, with 25 bases between. The CDR3 DNA reads TGTGCCAGCAGCCCTGTGGGTTCCGAGGGCCCCTCGTATGGCTACACCTTC. Its protein is CASSPVGSEGPSYGYTF.

This clonotype was picked up many times. The rearrangement uses TRBV3-1 and TRBJ1-2, with D hard to call. Germline V gives CDR1 LGHDT, CDR2 YNNKEL (reference sequence). The CDR3 loop spans 16 amino acids. Trimming pared 2 bases from V and 4 bases from J, leaving 17 bases between. CDR3 loop: CASSQNPRDWTYGYTF. In DNA form, the CDR3 reads TGTGCCAGCAGCCAAAACCCTAGAGATTGGACCTATGGCTACACCTTC.

Comments on this clonotype: With a much larger clone just one base away, this may be a read error. The chain employs TRBV11-3 and TRBJ2-5; possibly TRBD1 or TRBD2 for D (6 bases each). V lost 5 bases and J 5 bases, leaving 24 bases between the germline ends. This CDR3 is 17 amino acids long. CDR1 and CDR2 (germline): SGHNT, YENEEA. The CDR3 protein is CASSTQPSGSGGETQYF. In DNA form, the CDR3 reads TGTGCCAGCAGCACCCAACCCAGCGGATCCGGGGGCGAGACCCAGTACTTC.

This clonotype was found a few times. The rearrangement links TRBV18 to TRBJ2-5; 11 positions agree with TRBD1. Trimming removed 0 bases from V and 5 bases from J; junction bases left unmatched: 2. The length of the CDR3 is 15 residues. Germline V gene lookup returns CDR1 KGHSH and CDR2 LQKENI. The CDR3 protein is CASSPPGTGGETQYF. The CDR3 nucleotides read TGTGCCAGCTCACCACCCGGGACAGGGGGGGAGACCCAGTACTTC.

The rearrangement links TRBV20-1 to TRBJ2-7, with D perhaps assigned TRBD1 or TRBD2 (5 bases each). V lost 1 base to trimming and J lost 5 bases, with 15 bases between them. CDR1 is DFQATT and CDR2 is SNEGSKA in the germline V gene (reference sequence). This CDR3 comprises 14 residues. Written as DNA, the CDR3 is TGCAGTGCTAGAGCGTTAGGGACCATCCACGAGCAGTACTTC. Translated: CSARALGTIHEQYF.

The sample holds many counts of this clonotype. The gene calls are TRBV5-1 and TRBJ1-2; no clear D gene. CDR3 length: 13 amino acids. The germline gives CDR1 SGHRS, CDR2 YFSETQ. Deletions cut 5 bases from V and 1 base from J, with 9 bases between. The CDR3 spells CASRRADNYGYTF. The CDR3 nucleotides read TGCGCCAGCAGGCGGGCAGATAACTATGGCTACACCTTC.

On this clonotype: This may be a read error: a much more frequent sequence differs by one nucleotide. The V gene is TRBV4-1, the J gene TRBJ2-1, with 8 bases that match TRBD1. The CDR3 loop spans 14 amino acids. The ends lost 4 bases at V and 15 bases at J; junction bases unmatched: 14. Germline V gene sequence: CDR1 MGHRA, CDR2 YSYEKL. The CDR3 sequence: CASSPEDRDEGVFF. CDR3 in DNA: TGCGCCAGCAGCCCGGAGGACAGGGATGAAGGGGTGTTCTTC.

This clonotype was seen ten or more times. The chain recombines TRBV6-5 with TRBJ2-2, with D perhaps being TRBD1 or TRBD2 (5 bases each). The germline V gene has CDR1 MNHEY and CDR2 SVGAGI. This CDR3 is built from 16 residues. V dropped 6 bases and J dropped 3 bases, with 17 bases sitting between them. CDR3 residues: CASSPGTAIYTGELFF. The CDR3 DNA follows: TGTGCCAGCAGCCCCGGGACGGCCATTTACACCGGGGAGCTGTTTTTT.

Many counts were recorded for this clonotype. The rearrangement links TRBV6-1 to TRBJ1-1; D may be TRBD1 (6 bases). The length of the CDR3 is 15 residues. The V gene's germline CDR1 is MNHNS and CDR2 SASEGT. The V and J ends lost 6 bases and 3 bases respectively, with 17 bases between them. The CDR3 sequence is CASRAGQTIYTEAFF. CDR3 nucleotides: TGTGCCAGCAGGGCCGGACAGACGATATACACTGAAGCTTTCTTT.

This clonotype appeared many times. This chain connects TRBV20-1 to TRBJ2-3; D may be TRBD1 (6 bases). Germline CDR1 reads DFQATT; CDR2 reads SNEGSKA (reference sequence). The CDR3 spans 14 residues. V shed 2 bases and J shed 2 bases, with 11 bases lying between them. CDR3 sequence: CSARQGGNTDTQYF. The CDR3 bases are TGCAGTGCTAGACAAGGGGGAAACACAGATACGCAGTATTTT.

This clonotype has a count of ten or more. The chain is built from TRBV4-3 and TRBJ2-7; D is possibly TRBD2 (5 bases). V lost 0 bases to trimming and J lost 0 bases, with 9 bases between them. Per the germline V gene, CDR1 is LGHNA and CDR2 is YSLEER. The CDR3 contains 15 residues. The CDR3 DNA sequence: TGCGCCAGCAGCCAAGACCCGGGGAGCTCCTACGAGCAGTACTTC. Amino acid sequence: CASSQDPGSSYEQYF.

This clonotype was counted at least ten times. This chain connects TRBV20-1 to TRBJ2-3; maybe TRBD2 (7 bases). V was trimmed by 6 bases and J by 4 bases, leaving 17 bases between them. This CDR3 comprises 14 residues. The germline CDR1 and CDR2 sequences are DFQATT and SNEGSKA (reference sequence). CDR3 amino acids: CSAGLGGGPDTQYF. The CDR3 DNA reads as TGCAGTGCCGGATTGGGCGGGGGCCCAGATACGCAGTATTTT.

The CDR3 region has the DNA TGCGCCAGCAGCAAGGGGGTTTCCGATGAAAAACTGTTTTTT. Translating gives CASSKGVSDEKLFF. The chain uses TRBV5-1 and TRBJ1-4; TRBD1 is a possible D gene (6 bases). V dropped 4 bases and J dropped 6 bases, with 13 bases sitting between them. The CDR3 has 14 amino acids. Germline V gene lookup returns CDR1 SGHRS and CDR2 YFSETQ.

This clonotype was seen ten or more times. This chain uses TRBV12-3 or TRBV12-4 with TRBJ1-6; D remains ambiguous. CDR3 length: 14 residues. V lost 1 base and J 5 bases, leaving 6 bases between the germline ends. In DNA, the CDR3 is TGTGCCAGCAGTTTAGAGGCAGATAATTCACCCCTCCACTTT. Translated, it gives CASSLEADNSPLHF.

This clonotype was counted between two and nine times. The chain uses TRBV27 and TRBJ1-2, with D maybe TRBD1 (6 bases). Germline V gives CDR1 MNHEY, CDR2 SMNVEV (reference sequence). Trimming took off 5 bases at V and 3 bases at J, with 16 bases between the two ends. The CDR3 loop spans 15 amino acids. The CDR3 loop reads CASSPGPGAYYGYTF. CDR3 DNA sequence: TGTGCCAGCAGTCCGGGACCAGGGGCCTACTATGGCTACACCTTC.

This clonotype was counted a few times. As DNA, the CDR3 is TGTGCCAGCAGCGCAGTTACCTACGAGCAGTACTTC. Its translation is CASSAVTYEQYF. The gene calls are TRBV28 and TRBJ2-7; no definite D call. This CDR3 has 12 amino acids. Germline CDR1 MDHEN, CDR2 SYDVKM. V dropped 6 bases and J dropped 2 bases, with 8 bases sitting between them.